This TCR beta chain comes out of a study of blood T cells in healthy people across ages. Whenever a sample was processed, at least 6 million PBMCs were isolated. Through a sample-barcoded 5' primer and a J-beta primer mix, a second PCR was run for roughly 6 to 11 cycles. TCRdb re-called the 5' RACE reads with MiXCR, one entry per CDR3 protein. The data contain about a million distinct CDR3 sequences, about 51% of them seen just once; the ten biggest clones take up 20% to 25%. The CDR3 length is 20 residues. CDR1 and CDR2 from the germline V gene are MDHEN and SYDVKM. V gave up 3 bases and J gave up 3 bases; unmatched junction bases: 17. General study results and limits: TCR beta diversity per million T cells fell roughly linearly with age. TCR beta diversity was tightly associated with the proportion of naive T cells.

With regard to this clonotype: Its antigen is still unknown.

Sequencing was done on a sample of blood. The V call is TRBV28, the J call TRBJ2-5; TRBD2 agrees at 12 bases. This clonotype was sampled from a woman aged 60-75 years in good health. Written as DNA, the CDR3 is TGTGCCAGCAGTTTCCCGACTAGCGGGAGAGGTGTCGAGATTGAAGAGACCCAGTACTTC. Amino acids: CASSFPTSGRGVEIEETQYF. The variable domain in full, completed from reference TRBV28 and TRBJ2-5, reads DVKVTQSSRYLVKRTGEKVFLECVQDMDHENMFWYRQDPGLGLRLIYFSYDVKMKEKGDIPEGYSVSREKKERFSLILESASTNQTSMYLCASSFPTSGRGVEIEETQYFGPGTRLLVL.